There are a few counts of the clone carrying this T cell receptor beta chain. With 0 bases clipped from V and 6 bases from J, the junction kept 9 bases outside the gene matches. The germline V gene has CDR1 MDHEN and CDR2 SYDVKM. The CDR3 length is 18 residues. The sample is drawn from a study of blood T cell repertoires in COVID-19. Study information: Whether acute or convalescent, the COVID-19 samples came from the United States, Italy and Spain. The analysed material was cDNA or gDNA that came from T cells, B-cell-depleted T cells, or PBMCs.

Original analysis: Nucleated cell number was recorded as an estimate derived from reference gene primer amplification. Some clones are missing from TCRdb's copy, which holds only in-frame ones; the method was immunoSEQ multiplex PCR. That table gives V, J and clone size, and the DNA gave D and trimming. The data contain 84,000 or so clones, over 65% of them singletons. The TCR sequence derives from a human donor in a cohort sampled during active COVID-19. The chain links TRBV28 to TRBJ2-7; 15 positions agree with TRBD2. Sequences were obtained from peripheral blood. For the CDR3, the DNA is TGTGCCAGCAGTTTATGGGGACTAGCGGGAGGCCCCCGGAGCGAGCAGTACTTC. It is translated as CASSLWGLAGGPRSEQYF.